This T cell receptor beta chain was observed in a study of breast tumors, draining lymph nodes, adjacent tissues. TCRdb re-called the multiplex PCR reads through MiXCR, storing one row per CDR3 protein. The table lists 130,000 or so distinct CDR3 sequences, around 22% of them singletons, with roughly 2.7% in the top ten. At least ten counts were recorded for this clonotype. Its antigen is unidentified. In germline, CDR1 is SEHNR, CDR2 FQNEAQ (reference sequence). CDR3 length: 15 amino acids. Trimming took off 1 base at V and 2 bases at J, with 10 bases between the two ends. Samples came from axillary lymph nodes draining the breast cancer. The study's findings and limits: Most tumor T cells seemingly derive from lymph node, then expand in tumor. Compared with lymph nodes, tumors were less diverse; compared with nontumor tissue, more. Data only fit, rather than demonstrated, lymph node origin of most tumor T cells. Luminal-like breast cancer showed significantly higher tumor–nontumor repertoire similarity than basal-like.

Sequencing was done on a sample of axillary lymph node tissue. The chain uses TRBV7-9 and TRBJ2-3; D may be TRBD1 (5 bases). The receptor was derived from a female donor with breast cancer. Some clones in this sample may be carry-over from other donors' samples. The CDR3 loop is CASSLGGEPTDTQYF. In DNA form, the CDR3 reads TGTGCCAGCAGCTTAGGGGGCGAACCCACAGATACGCAGTATTTT. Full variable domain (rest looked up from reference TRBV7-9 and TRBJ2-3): DTGVSQNPRHKITKRGQNVTFRCDPISEHNRLYWYRQTLGQGPEFLTYFQNEAQLEKSRLLSDRFSAERPKGSFSTLEIQRTEQGDSAMYLCASSLGGEPTDTQYFGPGTRLTVL.